A single sample is the source of the 18 T cell receptor beta chains below, sequenced in a study of blood T cells in healthy people across ages. Next came a second PCR, run for about 7 to 12 cycles, which used a sample-barcoded 5' primer along with a J-beta primer mix. TCRdb used MiXCR to reprocess the 5' RACE reads, holding one entry per CDR3 protein. The table has about 1.8 million distinct CDR3 sequences, around 48% seen once. The material sequenced was blood. Receptors originate from a woman in her thirties or forties in good health.

V gene TRBV12-3 or TRBV12-4 combines with J gene TRBJ2-1; D is unclear. The CDR3 has 14 residues. The V end was cut by 6 bases, the J end by 4 bases, with 13 bases between. The CDR3 nucleotides are TGTGCCAGCAGCCGACCGCCTCATTACAATGAGCAGTTCTTC. Encoded protein: CASSRPPHYNEQFF.

Concerning this clonotype itself: Relative to the germline gene, one junction end is altered; a read error may explain this. DNA of the CDR3: TGTGCCAGCAGCGAGGGGGTTCGCAGCGGAGTCGTCATAGATACGCAGTATTTT. Translated, it gives CASSEGVRSGVVIDTQYF. This chain uses TRBV5-1 with TRBJ2-3; D may be TRBD1 (6 bases). The germline V gene has CDR1 SGHRS and CDR2 YFSETQ. CDR3 length: 18 residues.

This clonotype was counted between two and nine times. The gene calls are TRBV7-9 and TRBJ1-2, with a possible D match to TRBD1 (5 bases). V was clipped by 5 bases and J by 6 bases, with 22 bases between them. The V gene's germline CDR1 is SEHNR and CDR2 FQNEAQ (reference sequence). The CDR3 has 16 residues. DNA for the CDR3: TGTGCCAGCAGCCCCCGAGCGGGGGACGGGAGAGATGGCTACACCTTC. This encodes CASSPRAGDGRDGYTF.

This chain joins TRBV5-1 and TRBJ2-7; D may be TRBD1 (5 bases). The V gene lost 2 bases and the J gene lost 3 bases, with 12 bases spanning the gap. Germline-derived CDR1 and CDR2 are SGHRS and YFSETQ. CDR3 length: 14 amino acids. In DNA form, the CDR3 reads TGCGCCAGCAGCTTTGACAGTAAGATCTACGAGCAGTACTTC. It translates to CASSFDSKIYEQYF. Full variable domain (rest looked up from reference TRBV5-1 and TRBJ2-7): KAGVTQTPRYLIKTRGQQVTLSCSPISGHRSVSWYQQTPGQGLQFLFEYFSETQRNKGNFPGRFSGRQFSNSRSEMNVSTLELGDSALYLCASSFDSKIYEQYFGPGTRLTVT.

This clonotype was detected once. The chain recombines TRBV7-8 with TRBJ2-3; TRBD2 matches 11 bases. CDR3 length equals 14 residues. The junction had 1 base not matched to a gene; V was cut back by 4 bases and J by 4 bases. Germline loops: CDR1 SGHVS, CDR2 FQNEAQ. The CDR3 loop reads CASSWGLAADTQYF. The CDR3 DNA follows: TGTGCCAGCAGCTGGGGACTAGCGGCAGATACGCAGTATTTT. The variable domain in full, with the rest retrieved from reference TRBV7-8 and TRBJ2-3, is GAGVSQSPRYKVAKRGQDVALRCDPISGHVSLFWYQQALGQGPEFLTYFQNEAQLDKSGLPSDRFFAERPEGSVSTLKIQRTQQEDSAVYLCASSWGLAADTQYFGPGTRLTVL.

The rearrangement joins TRBV6-5 to TRBJ1-4; TRBD1 matches 7 bases. V shed 4 bases and J 8 bases; nucleotides not matched to a gene: 4. Germline V gives CDR1 MNHEY, CDR2 SVGAGI. The CDR3 has 13 residues. The CDR3 region is CASSWDSGEKLFF. The CDR3 bases are TGTGCCAGCAGTTGGGACAGTGGCGAAAAACTGTTTTTT.

The chain recombines TRBV7-6 with TRBJ2-7, with 8 bases lining up with TRBD2. Germline CDR1 SGHVS, CDR2 FNYEAQ. The CDR3 runs to 15 residues. After removal of 5 bases from V and 1 base from J, the junction contained 7 bases not matched to a gene. The CDR3 reads CASSTEAGGSYEQYF. The DNA of the CDR3 is TGTGCCAGCAGCACGGAGGCGGGGGGTTCCTACGAGCAGTACTTC. The full variable domain, its missing parts supplied by reference TRBV7-6 and TRBJ2-7, is GAGVSQSPRYKVTKRGQDVALRCDPISGHVSLYWYRQALGQGPEFLTYFNYEAQQDKSGLPNDRFSAERPEGSISTLTIQRTEQRDSAMYRCASSTEAGGSYEQYFGPGTRLTVT.

This clonotype was counted only a few times. The V gene is TRBV29-1, the J gene TRBJ2-1; no definite D call. Trimming took off 7 bases at V and 0 bases at J, with 10 bases between the two ends. This CDR3 contains 13 residues. The germline CDR1 and CDR2 sequences are SQVTM and ANQGSEA. For the CDR3, the DNA is TGCAGCGGAGAGAAGAGCTCCTACAATGAGCAGTTCTTC. Translation gives CSGEKSSYNEQFF.

This clonotype has only a few counts. The V gene is TRBV2, the J gene TRBJ2-6; D unresolved. V was shortened by 4 bases and J by 0 bases, with 13 bases between the two germline ends. This CDR3 is 17 amino acids long. Looked up from germline, CDR1 is SNHLY and CDR2 is FYNNEI. CDR3 DNA sequence: TGTGCCAGCAGTGTTAAACCCGTCCCCTCTGGGGCCAACGTCCTGACTTTC. Translated, it gives CASSVKPVPSGANVLTF.

V gene TRBV20-1 combines with J gene TRBJ2-7; D gene uncertain. The CDR3 has 14 amino acids. V shed 0 bases and J shed 7 bases, with 16 bases lying between them. Germline V lookup: CDR1 DFQATT, CDR2 SNEGSKA (reference sequence). The CDR3 protein is CSARDPRTYNEQYF. The CDR3 DNA is TGCAGTGCTAGAGATCCACGTACCTACAATGAGCAGTACTTC.

CDR3 coding DNA: TGCAGTGGGCCAGAAAGCACAGATACGCAGTATTTT. This sequence encodes CSGPESTDTQYF. This chain joins TRBV20-1 and TRBJ2-3, with no clear D. The germline V gene encodes CDR1 DFQATT and CDR2 SNEGSKA (reference sequence). V lost 7 bases and J 0 bases, leaving 8 bases between the germline ends. The CDR3 covers 12 residues.

CDR3 coding DNA: TGTGCCAGCTACTTCCCGCCGGTCCTTCCGCGGGCACACGAGCAGTACTTC. Its translation: CASYFPPVLPRAHEQYF. V is TRBV3-1 and J is TRBJ2-5, with D possibly matching TRBD2 (5 bases). The J call may be incorrect, as the DNA end agrees better with TRBJ2-7. Per the germline V gene, CDR1 is LGHDT and CDR2 is YNNKEL (reference sequence). The CDR3 covers 17 residues.

The CDR3 sequence is CASSQDGNSGGHYNEQFF. In nucleotides, the CDR3 is TGCGCCAGCAGCCAAGATGGGAACAGCGGGGGCCACTACAATGAGCAGTTCTTC. The V and J genes are TRBV4-3 and TRBJ2-1; TRBD2 matches 8 bases. CDR1 LGHNA and CDR2 YSLEER come from the germline V gene. The CDR3 length is 18 residues. V gave up 0 bases and J gave up 3 bases; unmatched junction bases: 10.

On this clonotype: An end of the junction differs from the germline gene, which may be a read error. The rearrangement uses TRBV20-1 and TRBJ1-5; D ambiguous. This CDR3 has 12 residues. The germline V gene has CDR1 DFQATT and CDR2 SNEGSKA (reference sequence). The CDR3 sequence is CSARKGNQPQHF. The CDR3 nucleotides read TGCAGTGCCCGGAAGGGCAATCAGCCTCAGCATTTT.

This chain uses TRBV4-2 with TRBJ2-1, with D perhaps matching TRBD2 (6 bases). In germline, CDR1 is LGHNA, CDR2 YNFKEQ. This CDR3 is built from 16 residues. V was cut by 4 bases and J by 0 bases, with 13 bases left in between. The CDR3 nucleotides read TGTGCCAGCAGCCGGGACTCGCTGGTCTCCTACAATGAGCAGTTCTTC. Amino acid sequence: CASSRDSLVSYNEQFF.

This clonotype was found a few times. The J gene is TRBJ2-5, the V gene TRBV7-2; no firm D call. Germline lookup yields CDR1 SGHTA and CDR2 FQGNSA. The V end was cut by 0 bases, the J end by 4 bases, with 12 bases between. This CDR3 region has 15 residues. As DNA, the CDR3 is TGTGCCAGCAGCTTAGCGAGGTCTACCCGAGAGACCCAGTACTTC. This codes for CASSLARSTRETQYF.

This clonotype was seen only a few times. V usage is TRBV5-6 and J usage is TRBJ2-2; perhaps D is TRBD1 or TRBD2 (5 bases each). The V end was cut by 4 bases, the J end by 4 bases, with 17 bases between. The CDR3 has 16 amino acids. Germline-derived CDR1 and CDR2 are SGHDT and YYEEEE. The CDR3 spells CASSHPGQGATGELFF. Here the CDR3 DNA reads TGTGCCAGCAGCCACCCGGGGCAGGGTGCCACCGGGGAGCTGTTTTTT.

The J gene is TRBJ2-5, the V gene TRBV4-2; 12 bases map to TRBD2. The trim removed 1 base at V and 2 bases at J, leaving 5 bases unmatched. CDR3 length: 17 residues. CDR1 is LGHNA, CDR2 YNFKEQ, per germline. The CDR3: CASSQAPSGGEQETQYF. The CDR3 coding sequence is TGTGCCAGCAGCCAAGCCCCTAGCGGGGGGGAGCAAGAGACCCAGTACTTC.